This T cell receptor (beta chain) is drawn from a study of T cells in localized non-small cell lung cancer. Study findings and constraints: Uninvolved nearby lung showed the greatest T cell clonality, exceeding that found in tumor.

Notes on this clone: Its antigen is as yet unknown.

Looked up from germline, CDR1 is LNHDA and CDR2 is SQIVND (reference sequence). The CDR3 runs to 15 residues. The V end was cut by 3 bases, the J end by 1 base, with 11 bases between. TCRdb's table, derived via immunoSEQ multiplex PCR, lists solely in-frame clones and lacks some. The sample consists of more than 25,000 clones, more than 75% of them appearing once. The sequencing here drew on peripheral blood, taken before any cancer treatment. This receptor was obtained from a female donor older than 55 with stage III squamous cell lung carcinoma. J is TRBJ2-3 and V is TRBV19, with a possible D match to TRBD2 (5 bases). The CDR3 reads CASSISVVGTDTQYF. DNA of the CDR3: TGTGCCAGTAGTATTAGCGTCGTAGGCACAGATACGCAGTATTTT.